These 19 T cell receptor beta chains came from one sample sequenced in a study of post-analysis software for immune sequencing data. Unique molecular identifiers had been added to the TCR beta cDNA libraries. Via MiXCR, TCRdb re-called the PCR reads, giving one row per CDR3 protein. The sample has about 810,000 distinct CDR3 sequences, approximately 57% seen once. For these TCRs, the target antigens are not known. Study-wide points: Five or six TRBV segments, TRBV5-6, TRBV5-1 and TRBV20-1 among them, were found more frequent in patients than controls.

Sequencing was performed on blood. Receptors originate from a girl aged 10 to 17 with multiple sclerosis.

The V call is TRBV29-1, the J call TRBJ2-5; perhaps TRBD1 as D (6 bases). This CDR3 spans 12 amino acids. Germline assignment: CDR1 SQVTM and CDR2 ANQGSEA. Trimming removed 4 bases from V and 4 bases from J, with 10 bases in between. CDR3 amino acids: CSVGGGGETQYF. In DNA form, the CDR3 reads TGCAGCGTTGGAGGGGGTGGAGAGACCCAGTACTTC.

In its sample, this clonotype was seen a few times. The rearrangement joins TRBV24-1 to TRBJ2-5, with D possibly matching TRBD1 (5 bases). This CDR3 spans 15 amino acids. Germline-derived CDR1 and CDR2 are KGHDR and SFDVKD. V shed 4 bases and J shed 2 bases, with 13 bases lying between them. DNA for the CDR3: TGTGCCACCAGTGACCCGACAGCAGGACAAGAGACCCAGTACTTC. Amino acid sequence: CATSDPTAGQETQYF.

This clonotype was found a few times. The chain links TRBV12-5 to TRBJ2-7, with 10 bases lining up with TRBD1. V trimming: 3 bases; J trimming: 3 bases; junction bases outside the gene matches: 2. Germline V gives CDR1 LGHNT, CDR2 FRNRAP. The CDR3 is made up of 14 amino acids. This CDR3 is CASGLGQGDYEQYF. The CDR3 DNA sequence: TGTGCTAGTGGTTTAGGACAGGGGGACTACGAGCAGTACTTC.

The V call is TRBV7-2, the J call TRBJ2-7; perhaps D is TRBD1 or TRBD2 (5 bases each). The CDR3 sequence is 14 residues long. The V gene's germline CDR1 is SGHTA and CDR2 FQGNSA. The ends were cut back, 3 bases at V and 2 bases at J, with 11 bases in the middle. The CDR3 DNA sequence: TGTGCCAGCAGCTTGGGGGTGAGCGCCTACGAGCAGTACTTC. It translates to CASSLGVSAYEQYF.

This clonotype was seen more than once but under ten times. The V gene is TRBV4-1, the J gene TRBJ1-2; no reliable D call. The V gene lost 0 bases and the J gene lost 2 bases, with 10 bases spanning the gap. The CDR3 covers 15 residues. Germline V gene sequence: CDR1 MGHRA, CDR2 YSYEKL. CDR3 in DNA: TGCGCCAGCAGCCAAGATAAAGAACGGAACTATGGCTACACCTTC. It is translated as CASSQDKERNYGYTF.

V and J are TRBV29-1 and TRBJ1-1, with 7 nucleotides matching TRBD1. The junction had 8 bases not matched to a gene; V was cut back by 4 bases and J by 3 bases. In germline, CDR1 is SQVTM, CDR2 ANQGSEA. The CDR3 length is 14 residues. The chain's CDR3 is CSVARDTGDTEAFF. The CDR3 DNA is TGCAGCGTTGCAAGGGATACAGGGGACACTGAAGCTTTCTTT.

This clonotype was detected only a few times. The rearrangement uses TRBV28 and TRBJ2-5; D ambiguous. CDR3 size: 13 residues. Germline CDR1 is MDHEN and CDR2 is SYDVKM. Trimming removed 4 bases from V and 0 bases from J, with 6 bases in between. CDR3 coding DNA: TGTGCCAGCAGTTCTCCGAACCAAGAGACCCAGTACTTC. Amino acid sequence: CASSSPNQETQYF.

This rearrangement joins TRBV20-1 to TRBJ2-7; D uncertain. This CDR3 has 16 residues. Germline CDR1 DFQATT, CDR2 SNEGSKA (reference sequence). Trimming shortened V by 1 base and J by 0 bases, and 16 bases separated the two germline ends. CDR3 protein: CSARVGPPSFSYEQYF. Written as DNA, the CDR3 is TGCAGTGCTAGAGTAGGCCCGCCATCCTTCTCCTACGAGCAGTACTTC.

The chain employs TRBV20-1 and TRBJ2-1; D is uncertain. V was pared by 2 bases and J by 7 bases, with 6 bases between. The CDR3 loop spans 11 amino acids. Germline lookup yields CDR1 DFQATT and CDR2 SNEGSKA (reference sequence). The CDR3 region is CSARLWNEQFF. CDR3 nucleotides: TGCAGTGCTAGATTGTGGAATGAGCAGTTCTTC.

The chain recombines TRBV5-1 with TRBJ1-4, with 9 bases matching TRBD1. V lost 3 bases and J lost 7; bases outside the gene matches: 10. CDR1 and CDR2 (germline): SGHRS, YFSETQ. CDR3 size: 16 residues. The CDR3 reads CASSYSYPGQGEKLFF. DNA of the CDR3: TGCGCCAGCAGCTACAGTTACCCGGGACAGGGTGAAAAACTGTTTTTT.

The chain joins TRBV20-1 to TRBJ2-7; possibly TRBD1 for D (5 bases). The CDR3 has 17 amino acids. CDR1 is DFQATT, CDR2 SNEGSKA, per germline (reference sequence). V shed 0 bases and J shed 4 bases, with 22 bases lying between them. This CDR3 reads CSARDMTEVEIGYEQYF. CDR3 DNA: TGCAGTGCTAGAGATATGACAGAAGTAGAGATTGGGTACGAGCAGTACTTC.

This clonotype came up a few times. J is TRBJ2-7 and V is TRBV20-1; tentative D call: TRBD1 (5 bases). Germline CDR1 DFQATT, CDR2 SNEGSKA (reference sequence). V lost 1 base and J lost 2, with 21 bases in between. The CDR3 covers 17 residues. CDR3 protein: CSARGPTETAYPYEQYF. CDR3 bases: TGCAGTGCTAGAGGGCCCACCGAGACAGCTTATCCCTACGAGCAGTACTTC.

The rearrangement links TRBV20-1 to TRBJ2-1; 13 bases are shared with TRBD2. The CDR3 extends over 13 amino acids. V lost 2 bases, J lost 15 bases, and 7 bases stayed unmatched. Germline V gene lookup returns CDR1 DFQATT and CDR2 SNEGSKA (reference sequence). The CDR3 reads CSARTSGRAGLFF. For the CDR3, the DNA is TGCAGTGCTAGAACTAGCGGGAGGGCCGGTCTGTTCTTC.

The V gene is TRBV5-1, the J gene TRBJ2-7; perhaps TRBD1 as D (6 bases). V shed 6 bases and J shed 0 bases, with 13 bases lying between them. The CDR3 sequence is 14 residues long. Germline CDR1 and CDR2: SGHRS and YFSETQ. The CDR3 spells CASTWTASSYEQYF. As DNA, the CDR3 is TGCGCCAGCACCTGGACAGCGAGCTCCTACGAGCAGTACTTC.

The chain recombines TRBV7-9 with TRBJ2-7; D perhaps matches TRBD2 (5 bases). The CDR3 is made up of 15 amino acids. V was pared by 0 bases and J by 2 bases, with 11 bases between. The germline V gene encodes CDR1 SEHNR and CDR2 FQNEAQ (reference sequence). CDR3 sequence reads: CASSLASGVAYEQYF. Here the CDR3 DNA reads TGTGCCAGCAGCTTAGCGTCCGGGGTGGCCTACGAGCAGTACTTC.

The chain combines TRBV29-1 with TRBJ1-1; 10 nucleotides line up with TRBD1. In germline, CDR1 is SQVTM, CDR2 ANQGSEA. V shed 6 bases and J 1 base; nucleotides not matched to a gene: 8. This CDR3 has 15 amino acids. The CDR3 sequence: CSVPGTGAPNTEAFF. The CDR3, as DNA: TGCAGCGTCCCCGGGACAGGGGCCCCGAACACTGAAGCTTTCTTT.

This chain connects TRBV12-5 to TRBJ2-7; D uncertain. Germline assignment: CDR1 LGHNT and CDR2 FRNRAP. V lost 4 bases to trimming and J lost 4 bases, with 11 bases between them. The CDR3 extends over 13 amino acids. CDR3 nucleotide sequence: TGTGCTAGTGGTTCTGGAATTAAGTACGAGCAGTACTTC. It is translated as CASGSGIKYEQYF.

The rearrangement joins TRBV20-1 to TRBJ1-1, with 7 bases identical to TRBD1. In germline, CDR1 is DFQATT, CDR2 SNEGSKA (reference sequence). The CDR3 is 15 residues long. The junction had 8 bases not matched to a gene; V was cut back by 0 bases and J by 4 bases. This CDR3 reads CSARDWRGQTTEAFF. CDR3 in DNA: TGCAGTGCTAGAGATTGGCGGGGACAGACCACTGAAGCTTTCTTT.

V is TRBV10-3 and J is TRBJ2-7, with a tentative D call TRBD1 (7 bases). V lost 5 bases and J lost 1, with 12 bases in between. CDR3 length: 14 residues. CDR1 and CDR2 (germline): ENHRY, SYGVKD. CDR3 sequence (DNA): TGTGCCATCAGTAGACAGGGAGGATCCTACGAGCAGTACTTC. It encodes CAISRQGGSYEQYF.